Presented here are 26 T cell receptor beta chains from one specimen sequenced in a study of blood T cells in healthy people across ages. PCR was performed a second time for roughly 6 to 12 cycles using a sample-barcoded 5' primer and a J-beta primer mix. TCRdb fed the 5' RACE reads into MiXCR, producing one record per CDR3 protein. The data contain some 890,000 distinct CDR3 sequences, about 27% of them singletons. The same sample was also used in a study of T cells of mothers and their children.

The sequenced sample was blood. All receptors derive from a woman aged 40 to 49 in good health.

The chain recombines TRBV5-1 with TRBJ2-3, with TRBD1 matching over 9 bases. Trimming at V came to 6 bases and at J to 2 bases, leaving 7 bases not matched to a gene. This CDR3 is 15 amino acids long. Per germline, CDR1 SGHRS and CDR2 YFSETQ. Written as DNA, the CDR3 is TGCGCCAGCACGACCGGGACAGGGACCACAGATACGCAGTATTTT. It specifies CASTTGTGTTDTQYF. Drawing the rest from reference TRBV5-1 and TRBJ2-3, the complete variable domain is KAGVTQTPRYLIKTRGQQVTLSCSPISGHRSVSWYQQTPGQGLQFLFEYFSETQRNKGNFPGRFSGRQFSNSRSEMNVSTLELGDSALYLCASTTGTGTTDTQYFGPGTRLTVL.

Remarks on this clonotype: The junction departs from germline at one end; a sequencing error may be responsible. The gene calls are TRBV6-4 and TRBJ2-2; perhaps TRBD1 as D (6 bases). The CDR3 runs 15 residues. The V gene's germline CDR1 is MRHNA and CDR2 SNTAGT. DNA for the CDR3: TGTGCCAGCAGAGCCGGGACAACGAACACCGGGGAGTTGTTTTTT. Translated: CASRAGTTNTGELFF.

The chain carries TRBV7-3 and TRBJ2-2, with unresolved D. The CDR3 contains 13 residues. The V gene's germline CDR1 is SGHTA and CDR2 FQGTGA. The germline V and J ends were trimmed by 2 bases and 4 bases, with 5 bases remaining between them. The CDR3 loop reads CASSLEPTGELFF. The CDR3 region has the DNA TGTGCCAGCAGCTTAGAGCCCACCGGGGAGCTGTTTTTT.

CDR3 protein: CASSLQKRARQQFF. CDR3 nucleotide sequence: TGTGCCAGCAGCTTACAGAAAAGAGCGCGGCAGCAGTTCTTC. The V gene is TRBV7-4, the J gene TRBJ2-1, with unresolved D. The germline gives CDR1 SGHVT, CDR2 SQSDAQ. Trimming left V 2 bases short and J 11 bases short, with 16 bases between. The CDR3 is 14 residues long.

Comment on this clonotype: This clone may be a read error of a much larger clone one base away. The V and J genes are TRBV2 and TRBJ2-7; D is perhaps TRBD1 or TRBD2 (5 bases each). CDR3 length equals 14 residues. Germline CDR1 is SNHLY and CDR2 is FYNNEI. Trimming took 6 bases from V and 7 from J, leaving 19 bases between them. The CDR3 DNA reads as TGTGCCAGCAGGGATGCGATAGGGGAGAGTGAGCAGTACTTC. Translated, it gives CASRDAIGESEQYF.

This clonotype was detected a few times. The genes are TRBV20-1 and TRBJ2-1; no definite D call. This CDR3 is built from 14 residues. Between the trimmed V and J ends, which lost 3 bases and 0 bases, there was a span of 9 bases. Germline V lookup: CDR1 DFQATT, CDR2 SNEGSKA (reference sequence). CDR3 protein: CSARNPSSYNEQFF. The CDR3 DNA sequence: TGCAGTGCTAGGAACCCGAGCTCCTACAATGAGCAGTTCTTC.

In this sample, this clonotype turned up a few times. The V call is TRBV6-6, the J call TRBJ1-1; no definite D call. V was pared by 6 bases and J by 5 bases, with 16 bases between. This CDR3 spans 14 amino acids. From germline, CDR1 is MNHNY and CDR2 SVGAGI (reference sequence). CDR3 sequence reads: CASRPSAGRTEAFF. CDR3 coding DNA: TGTGCCAGCAGGCCCTCGGCTGGGCGGACTGAAGCTTTCTTT.

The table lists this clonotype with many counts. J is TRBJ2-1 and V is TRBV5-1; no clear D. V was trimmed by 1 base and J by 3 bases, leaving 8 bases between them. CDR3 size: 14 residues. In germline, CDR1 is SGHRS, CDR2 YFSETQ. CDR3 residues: CASSLNSFYNEQFF. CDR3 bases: TGCGCCAGCAGCTTGAACAGCTTCTACAATGAGCAGTTCTTC. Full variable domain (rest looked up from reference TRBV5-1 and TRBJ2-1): KAGVTQTPRYLIKTRGQQVTLSCSPISGHRSVSWYQQTPGQGLQFLFEYFSETQRNKGNFPGRFSGRQFSNSRSEMNVSTLELGDSALYLCASSLNSFYNEQFFGPGTRLTVL.

The CDR3 DNA follows: TGTGCCAGCCAGTGGAGCTCCTACAATGAGCAGTTCTTC. This encodes CASQWSSYNEQFF. The V and J genes are TRBV6-5 and TRBJ2-1; D gene ambiguous. The CDR3 is 13 amino acids. The germline gives CDR1 MNHEY, CDR2 SVGAGI. V lost 8 bases, J lost 0 bases, and 8 bases lay in between.

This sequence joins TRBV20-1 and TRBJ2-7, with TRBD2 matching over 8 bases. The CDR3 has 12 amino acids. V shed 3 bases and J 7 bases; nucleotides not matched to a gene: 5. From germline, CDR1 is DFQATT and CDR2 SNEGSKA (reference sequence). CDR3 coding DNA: TGCAGTGCTAGTAACGGGAGGGCTGAGCAGTACTTC. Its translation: CSASNGRAEQYF.

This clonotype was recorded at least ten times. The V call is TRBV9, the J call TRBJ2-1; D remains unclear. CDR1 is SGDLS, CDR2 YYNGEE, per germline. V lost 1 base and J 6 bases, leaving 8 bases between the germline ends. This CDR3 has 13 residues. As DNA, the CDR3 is TGTGCCAGCAGCGTAAGGCCGGGCAATGAGCAGTTCTTC. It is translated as CASSVRPGNEQFF.

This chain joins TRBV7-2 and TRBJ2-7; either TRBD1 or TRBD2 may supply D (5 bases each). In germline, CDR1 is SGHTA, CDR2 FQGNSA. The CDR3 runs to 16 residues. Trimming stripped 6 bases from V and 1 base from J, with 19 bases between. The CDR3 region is CASSHSGRDLSYEQYF. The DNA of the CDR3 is TGTGCCAGCAGTCATAGTGGCCGGGACCTATCCTACGAGCAGTACTTC.

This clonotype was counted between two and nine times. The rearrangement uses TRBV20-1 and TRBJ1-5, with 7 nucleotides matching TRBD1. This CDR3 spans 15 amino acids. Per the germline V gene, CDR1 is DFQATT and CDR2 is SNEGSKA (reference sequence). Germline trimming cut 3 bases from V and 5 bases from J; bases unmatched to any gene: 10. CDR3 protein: CSASTGAATDQPQHF. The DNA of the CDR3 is TGCAGTGCTAGTACAGGGGCGGCTACGGATCAGCCCCAGCATTTT.

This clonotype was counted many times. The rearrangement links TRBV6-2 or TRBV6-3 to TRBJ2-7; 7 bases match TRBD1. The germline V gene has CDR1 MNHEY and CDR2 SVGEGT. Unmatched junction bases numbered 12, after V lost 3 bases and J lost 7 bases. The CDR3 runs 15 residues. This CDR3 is CASSYLTGSAKEQYF. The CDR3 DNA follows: TGTGCCAGCAGTTATTTGACAGGGTCGGCGAAAGAGCAGTACTTC.

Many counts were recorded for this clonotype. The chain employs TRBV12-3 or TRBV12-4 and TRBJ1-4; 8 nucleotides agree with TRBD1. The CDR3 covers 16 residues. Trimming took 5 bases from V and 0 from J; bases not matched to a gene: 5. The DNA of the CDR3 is TGTGCCAGCAGTAGACAGGGGCAAACAACTAATGAAAAACTGTTTTTT. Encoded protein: CASSRQGQTTNEKLFF.

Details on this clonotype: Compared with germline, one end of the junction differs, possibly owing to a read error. The CDR3 loop reads CAGSEGTTDTQYF. CDR3 coding DNA: TGTGCCGGCAGTGAAGGGACGACAGATACGCAGTATTTT. The chain is built from TRBV2 and TRBJ2-3; perhaps D is TRBD1 or TRBD2 (5 bases each). This CDR3 comprises 13 residues. Germline V gives CDR1 SNHLY, CDR2 FYNNEI.

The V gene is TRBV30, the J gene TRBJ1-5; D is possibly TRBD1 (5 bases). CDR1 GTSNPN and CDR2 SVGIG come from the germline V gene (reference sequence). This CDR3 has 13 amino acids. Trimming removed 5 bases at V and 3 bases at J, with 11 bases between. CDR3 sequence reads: CAWQGGDNQPQHF. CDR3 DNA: TGTGCCTGGCAGGGAGGGGACAATCAGCCCCAGCATTTT.

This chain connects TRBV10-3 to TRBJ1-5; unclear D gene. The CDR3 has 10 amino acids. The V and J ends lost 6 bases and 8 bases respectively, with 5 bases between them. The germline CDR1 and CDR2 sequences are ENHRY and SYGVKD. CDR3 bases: TGTGCCATCAGAATAGAGCCCCAGCATTTT. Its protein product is CAIRIEPQHF.

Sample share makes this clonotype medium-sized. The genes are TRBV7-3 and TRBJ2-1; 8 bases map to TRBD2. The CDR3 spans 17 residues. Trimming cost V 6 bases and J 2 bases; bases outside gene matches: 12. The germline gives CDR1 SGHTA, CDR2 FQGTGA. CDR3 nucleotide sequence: TGTGCCAGCAGTTCCGCCTCTGGCGGGGGGACCTACAATGAGCAGTTCTTC. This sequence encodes CASSSASGGGTYNEQFF.

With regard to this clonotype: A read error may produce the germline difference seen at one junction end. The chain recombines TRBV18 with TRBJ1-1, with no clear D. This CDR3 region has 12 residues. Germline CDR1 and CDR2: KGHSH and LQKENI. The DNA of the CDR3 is TGTACCAGCTCACCACCGACCCTTGAAGCTTTCTTT. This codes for CTSSPPTLEAFF.

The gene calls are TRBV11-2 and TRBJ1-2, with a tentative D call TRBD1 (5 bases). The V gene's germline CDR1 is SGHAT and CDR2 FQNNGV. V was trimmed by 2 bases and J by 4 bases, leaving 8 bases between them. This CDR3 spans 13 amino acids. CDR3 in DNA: TGTGCCAGCAGCTTATCAGGGTTCTATGGCTACACCTTC. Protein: CASSLSGFYGYTF.

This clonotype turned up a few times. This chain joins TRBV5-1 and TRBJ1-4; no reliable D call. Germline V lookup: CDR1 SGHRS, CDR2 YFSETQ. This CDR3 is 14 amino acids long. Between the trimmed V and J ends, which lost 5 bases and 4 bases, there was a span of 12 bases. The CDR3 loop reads CASRQQDVNEKLFF. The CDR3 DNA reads TGCGCCAGCAGACAACAAGACGTTAATGAAAAACTGTTTTTT.

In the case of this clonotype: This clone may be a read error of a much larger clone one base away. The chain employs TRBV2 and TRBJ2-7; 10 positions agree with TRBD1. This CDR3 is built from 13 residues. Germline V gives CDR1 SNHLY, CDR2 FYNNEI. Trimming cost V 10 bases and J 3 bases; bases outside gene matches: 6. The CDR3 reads CAITGQGRYEQYF. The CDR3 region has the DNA TGTGCCATTACGGGACAGGGGCGCTACGAGCAGTACTTC.

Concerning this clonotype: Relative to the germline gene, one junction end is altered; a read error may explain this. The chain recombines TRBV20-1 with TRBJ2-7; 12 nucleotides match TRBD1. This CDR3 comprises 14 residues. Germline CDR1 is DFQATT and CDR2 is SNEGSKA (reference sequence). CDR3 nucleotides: TGCAGGGGACAGGGGGCGGGATTCTCCCACGAGCAGTACTTC. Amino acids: CRGQGAGFSHEQYF.

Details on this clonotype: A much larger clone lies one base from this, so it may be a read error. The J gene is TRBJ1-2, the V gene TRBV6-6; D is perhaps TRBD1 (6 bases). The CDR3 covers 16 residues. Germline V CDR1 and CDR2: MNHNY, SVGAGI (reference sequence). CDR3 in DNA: TGTGCCAGCAGCACTAGGGCCCTCACAGGGTCGGATGGCTGCACCTTC. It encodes CASSTRALTGSDGCTF.

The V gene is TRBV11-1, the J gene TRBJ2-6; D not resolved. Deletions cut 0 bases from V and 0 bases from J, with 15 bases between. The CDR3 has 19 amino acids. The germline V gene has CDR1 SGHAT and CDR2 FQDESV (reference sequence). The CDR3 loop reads CASSLARALKASGANVLTF. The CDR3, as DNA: TGTGCCAGCAGCTTAGCCCGAGCCCTGAAGGCCTCTGGGGCCAACGTCCTGACTTTC. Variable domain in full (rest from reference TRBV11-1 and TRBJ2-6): EAEVAQSPRYKITEKSQAVAFWCDPISGHATLYWYRQILGQGPELLVQFQDESVVDDSQLPKDRFSAERLKGVDSTLKIQPAELGDSAMYLCASSLARALKASGANVLTFGAGSRLTVL.